This T cell receptor (beta chain) was profiled in a study of cytomegalovirus exposure and HLA in healthy donors. Overall study findings and caveats: A few V segments could not be told apart, such as TRBV6-2 and TRBV6-3, and were left out. Testing in vitro showed a few CMV-associated chains specific for CMV antigens.

Remarks on this clone: The antigen is unknown.

As for the donors, each was a healthy bone marrow donor. V lost 6 bases, J lost 2 bases, and 6 bases stayed unmatched. This CDR3 has 14 amino acids. Per germline, CDR1 MDHEN and CDR2 SYDVKM. The PCR was carried out with 60 Vbeta primers and 13 Jbeta primers. Original analysis: Roughly 11 million shared chains were among the 60 million to 80 million unique TCR beta chains that a later analysis counted. Using immunoSEQ multiplex PCR, the repertoire was profiled, and TCRdb retains in-frame clones only, with some absent. Clonal size and the V and J genes are those of that table, whereas D and trimming came from the DNA. The sample yields more than 95,000 clones, 69% seen once.

This chain joins TRBV28 and TRBJ2-7; 8 positions match TRBD1. The source material was PBMCs. The source is a man aged 25-45 years in good health and CMV-seronegative. The CDR3 here is CASSSWGQAYEQYF. The CDR3 region has the DNA TGTGCCAGCAGCTCCTGGGGACAGGCCTACGAGCAGTACTTC.